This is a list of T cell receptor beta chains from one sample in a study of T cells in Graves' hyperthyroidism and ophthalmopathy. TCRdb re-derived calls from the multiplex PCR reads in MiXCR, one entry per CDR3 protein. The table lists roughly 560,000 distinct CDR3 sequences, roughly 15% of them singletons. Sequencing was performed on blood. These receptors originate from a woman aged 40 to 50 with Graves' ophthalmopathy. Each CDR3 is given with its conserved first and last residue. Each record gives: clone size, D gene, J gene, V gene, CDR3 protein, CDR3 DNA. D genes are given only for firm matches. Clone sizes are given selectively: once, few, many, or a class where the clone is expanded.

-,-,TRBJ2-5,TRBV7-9,CASSSKGHRGGETQYF,TGTGCCAGCAGCTCAAAGGGTCACAGGGGAGGGGAGACCCAGTACTTC
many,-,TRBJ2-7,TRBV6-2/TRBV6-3,CASSLGSLNEQYF,TGTGCCAGCAGCCTTGGGTCCCTCAACGAGCAGTACTTC
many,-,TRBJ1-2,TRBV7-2,CASSPNREGGYTF,TGTGCCAGCAGCCCAAACAGGGAAGGTGGCTACACCTTC
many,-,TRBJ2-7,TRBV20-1,CSARDLRMEPYEQYF,TGCAGTGCTAGAGATCTCAGGATGGAACCCTACGAGCAGTACTTC
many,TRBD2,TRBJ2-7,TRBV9,CASSPRGSSYEQYF,TGTGCCAGCAGTCCGCGGGGGAGCTCCTACGAGCAGTACTTC
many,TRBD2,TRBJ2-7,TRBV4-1,CASSQETRTSYEQYF,TGCGCCAGCAGCCAAGAGACCAGGACTAGCTACGAGCAGTACTTC
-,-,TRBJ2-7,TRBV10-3,CAISDRARSYEQYF,TGTGCCATCAGTGATCGGGCCAGATCCTACGAGCAGTACTTC
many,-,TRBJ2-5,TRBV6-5,CASSTRTAQETQYF,TGTGCCAGCAGCACCCGGACAGCTCAAGAGACCCAGTACTTC
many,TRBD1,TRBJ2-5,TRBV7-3,CASSSTGGRETQYF,TGTGCCAGCAGTTCGACAGGGGGGCGGGAGACCCAGTACTTC
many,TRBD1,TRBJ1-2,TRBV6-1,CASSEGPGGSYGYTF,TGTGCCAGCAGTGAAGGGCCAGGGGGCTCCTATGGCTACACCTTC
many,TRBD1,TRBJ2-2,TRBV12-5,CASGFGTGGPSGELFF,TGTGCTAGTGGTTTCGGGACAGGGGGCCCTTCTGGGGAGCTGTTTTTT
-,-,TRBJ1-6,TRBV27,CASSEARGRGTLHF,TGTGCCAGCAGTGAAGCGCGGGGAAGGGGCACCCTCCACTTT
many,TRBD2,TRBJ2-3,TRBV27,CASSSWTSGSTDTQYF,TGTGCCAGCAGTTCCTGGACTAGCGGGAGCACAGATACGCAGTATTTT
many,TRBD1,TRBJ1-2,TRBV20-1,CSAPPLQDRGGNYGYTF,TGCAGTGCTCCCCCCCTCCAGGACAGGGGAGGAAACTATGGCTACACCTTC
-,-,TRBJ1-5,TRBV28,CASSSGQLPQHF,TGTGCCAGCAGTTCCGGACAGCTGCCCCAGCATTTT
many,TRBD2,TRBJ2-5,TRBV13,CASSRIGGSGETQYF,TGTGCCAGCAGCCGCATAGGCGGGAGCGGAGAGACCCAGTACTTC
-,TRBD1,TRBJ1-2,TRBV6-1,CASSVTGTGAFGGYTF,TGTGCCAGCAGTGTTACCGGGACAGGGGCGTTTGGTGGCTACACCTTC
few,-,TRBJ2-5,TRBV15,CATSRDNGQETQYF,TGTGCCACCAGCAGAGATAACGGGCAAGAGACCCAGTACTTC
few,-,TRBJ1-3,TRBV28,CASTGPVNFGTFGGTIYF,TGTGCCAGCACCGGACCTGTGAATTTCGGGACATTCGGCGGAACCATATATTTT
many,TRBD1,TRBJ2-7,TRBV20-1,CSAWGQGEYEQYF,TGCAGTGCTTGGGGACAGGGGGAGTACGAGCAGTACTTC
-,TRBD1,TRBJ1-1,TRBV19,CASSIELTGGTEAFF,TGTGCCAGTAGTATAGAACTGACAGGGGGCACTGAAGCTTTCTTT
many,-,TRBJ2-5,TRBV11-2,CASSFVQGAETQYF,TGTGCCAGCAGCTTCGTCCAAGGGGCTGAGACCCAGTACTTC
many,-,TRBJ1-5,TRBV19,CASSIKPAPQPQHF,TGTGCCAGTAGTATAAAGCCAGCCCCTCAGCCCCAGCATTTT
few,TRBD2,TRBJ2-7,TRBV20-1,CSASLYGTSGSSEQYF,TGCAGTGCTAGTCTCTACGGGACTAGCGGGAGTTCCGAGCAGTACTTC
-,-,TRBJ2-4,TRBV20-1,CSASPPTGLNIQYF,TGCAGTGCTAGTCCTCCGACAGGACTAAACATTCAGTACTTC
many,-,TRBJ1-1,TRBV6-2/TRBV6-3,CASSYLLAGNTEAFF,TGTGCCAGCAGTTACCTCTTGGCAGGGAACACTGAAGCTTTCTTT
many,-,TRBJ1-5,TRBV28,CASSPRIGNDQPQHF,TGTGCCAGCAGCCCTCGGATAGGGAATGATCAGCCCCAGCATTTT
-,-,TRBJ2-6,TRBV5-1,CASSLTGTAFAGGANVLTF,TGCGCCAGCAGCCTCACCGGGACGGCTTTCGCTGGTGGGGCCAACGTCCTGACTTTC
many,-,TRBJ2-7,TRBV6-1,CASSQGITPSYEQYF,TGTGCCAGCAGTCAAGGGATAACCCCATCCTACGAGCAGTACTTC
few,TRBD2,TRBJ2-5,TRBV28,CASSETGLAGQETQYF,TGTGCCAGCAGTGAAACGGGACTAGCGGGACAAGAGACCCAGTACTTC
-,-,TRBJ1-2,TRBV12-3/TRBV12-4,CASSYIGQYGYTF,TGTGCCAGCAGTTATATCGGACAGTATGGCTACACCTTC
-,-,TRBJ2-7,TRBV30,CAWSVKSSRQAYEQYF,TGTGCCTGGAGTGTGAAATCTTCGAGACAAGCCTACGAGCAGTACTTC
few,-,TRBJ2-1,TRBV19,CASGLVLDEQFF,TGTGCCAGTGGACTGGTTTTGGATGAGCAGTTCTTC
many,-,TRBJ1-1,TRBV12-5,CASGFVGQTAFF,TGTGCTAGTGGTTTCGTCGGACAGACGGCTTTCTTT
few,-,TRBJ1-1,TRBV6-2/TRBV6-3,CASSQGPGRGATEAFF,TGTGCCAGCAGTCAAGGACCTGGACGGGGGGCCACTGAAGCTTTCTTT